The sequence of this T cell receptor (beta chain) was determined in a study of T cells in Graves' hyperthyroidism and ophthalmopathy. This clonotype occurred many times. What it binds is not known. Study-wide findings and caveats: Ophthalmopathy onset followed model prediction by a median roughly 6 months. Blood also held most thyroid clonotypes expanded beyond 0.001.

From RNA transcripts, TCR beta CDR3 regions were amplified. HTBI primers were employed in a first-round RT-PCR of the TCR CDR3. Each CDR3 protein is one row after TCRdb ran MiXCR on the multiplex PCR reads. The data hold about 700,000 distinct CDR3 sequences, with roughly 15% observed a single time. The sequencing sample was made of blood. This clonotype originated in a young woman with Graves' hyperthyroidism.

As DNA, the CDR3 is TGCAGTGCTTCCCAACGCGGGACAGGGGGCAATCAGCCCCAGCATTTT. As protein: CSASQRGTGGNQPQHF. The rearrangement links TRBV20-1 to TRBJ1-5, with 10 positions matching TRBD1. This CDR3 contains 16 residues. With V trimmed by 5 bases and J by 2 bases, 9 bases remained unmatched. CDR1 is DFQATT, CDR2 SNEGSKA, per germline (reference sequence).